Listed here are 30 T cell receptor beta chains from one sample, sequenced in a study of post-analysis software for immune sequencing data. Study outcomes and limitations: With TRBV5-6, TRBV5-1 and TRBV20-1 included, 4 or 5 TRBV segments were more frequent in patients than in controls.

The antigens these receptors bind are not known. TCR beta libraries were prepared from cDNA with unique molecular identifiers. TCRdb reprocessed the PCR reads with MiXCR, giving one entry per CDR3 protein. This repertoire shows 750,000 to 950,000 distinct CDR3 sequences, 35% to 55% found once; its top ten account for 4.9%. Sequenced input: blood. Source of these receptors: a girl aged 10 to 17 with multiple sclerosis.

The sample holds a few counts of this clonotype. The chain recombines TRBV20-1 with TRBJ1-2; D uncertain. This CDR3 has 15 residues. V lost 0 bases to trimming and J lost 1 base, with 12 bases between them. The germline V gene has CDR1 DFQATT and CDR2 SNEGSKA (reference sequence). CDR3 amino acids: CSARDGVGYNYGYTF. The CDR3 region has the DNA TGCAGTGCTAGAGATGGGGTGGGATATAACTATGGCTACACCTTC.

J is TRBJ1-2 and V is TRBV20-1; D uncertain. The CDR3 is 11 residues long. Germline V gene lookup returns CDR1 DFQATT and CDR2 SNEGSKA (reference sequence). V was clipped by 7 bases and J by 5 bases, with 11 bases between them. The CDR3 loop reads CSVPTGYGYTF. CDR3 DNA: TGCAGTGTTCCTACGGGGTATGGCTACACCTTC.

J is TRBJ2-5 and V is TRBV20-1; D may correspond to TRBD1 or TRBD2 (5 bases each). The end of the DNA aligns better with TRBJ2-7, so the J call may be wrong. Germline V gene data show CDR1 as DFQATT and CDR2 as SNEGSKA (reference sequence). This CDR3 is built from 12 residues. CDR3 region: CSAPARGDEQYF. The CDR3 DNA is TGCAGTGCTCCGGCGAGGGGAGACGAGCAGTACTTC.

V is TRBV6-1 and J is TRBJ1-2; no clear D gene. The CDR3 covers 16 residues. The germline V gene encodes CDR1 MNHNS and CDR2 SASEGT. Between the trimmed V and J ends, which lost 6 bases and 6 bases, there was a span of 23 bases. The CDR3 protein is CASSFFSGQQMDGYTF. In DNA, the CDR3 is TGTGCCAGCAGCTTCTTTTCCGGGCAACAAATGGATGGCTACACCTTC.

The chain has TRBV12-3 or TRBV12-4 and TRBJ2-7; D unclear. Trimming took off 7 bases at V and 2 bases at J, with 12 bases between the two ends. The length of the CDR3 is 13 residues. The CDR3 here is CASMRTVAYEQYF. CDR3 coding DNA: TGTGCCAGCATGAGGACGGTCGCCTACGAGCAGTACTTC.

The chain has TRBV15 and TRBJ2-3, with a possible D match to TRBD1 (6 bases). V was trimmed by 2 bases and J by 4 bases, leaving 16 bases between them. CDR3 length: 16 amino acids. Germline V gene lookup returns CDR1 LNHNV and CDR2 YYDKDF (reference sequence). CDR3 region: CATSRHRVLSADTQYF. CDR3 nucleotides: TGTGCCACCAGCAGACACAGGGTGCTTTCGGCAGATACGCAGTATTTT.

This clonotype has only a few counts. The V gene is TRBV20-1, the J gene TRBJ2-5; D call uncertain. CDR3 length: 14 residues. V dropped 0 bases and J dropped 5 bases, with 13 bases sitting between them. Germline-derived CDR1 and CDR2 are DFQATT and SNEGSKA (reference sequence). In nucleotides, the CDR3 is TGCAGTGCTAGAGATCGGAAAGCTGGGGAGACCCAGTACTTC. Encoded protein: CSARDRKAGETQYF.

V is TRBV7-9 and J is TRBJ1-4; perhaps TRBD1 as D (5 bases). The CDR3 is made up of 14 amino acids. Trimming pared 5 bases from V and 6 bases from J, leaving 13 bases between. CDR1 SEHNR and CDR2 FQNEAQ come from the germline V gene (reference sequence). Here the CDR3 reads CASSRPGRDEKLFF. CDR3 DNA: TGTGCCAGCAGCAGACCAGGCAGGGATGAAAAACTGTTTTTT. Using reference TRBV7-9 and TRBJ1-4 for the parts outside the CDR3, the full variable domain is DTGVSQNPRHKITKRGQNVTFRCDPISEHNRLYWYRQTLGQGPEFLTYFQNEAQLEKSRLLSDRFSAERPKGSFSTLEIQRTEQGDSAMYLCASSRPGRDEKLFFGSGTQLSVL.

The table lists this clonotype with many counts. The rearrangement uses TRBV4-1 and TRBJ1-2; no clear D gene. V was cut by 3 bases and J by 8 bases, with 13 bases left in between. CDR3 size: 13 residues. The germline CDR1 and CDR2 sequences are MGHRA and YSYEKL. CDR3 DNA sequence: TGCGCCAGCAGCCAGGCCTGGCTAGAGGGCTACACCTTC. Protein: CASSQAWLEGYTF.

The chain is built from TRBV24-1 and TRBJ2-1; D gene unclear. The CDR3 runs 13 residues. The V gene's germline CDR1 is KGHDR and CDR2 SFDVKD. The V gene lost 9 bases and the J gene lost 4 bases, with 12 bases spanning the gap. CDR3 protein: CATASTIYNEQFF. CDR3 coding DNA: TGTGCCACCGCTTCCACAATTTACAATGAGCAGTTCTTC.

This sequence joins TRBV9 and TRBJ2-1; no firm D call. The J call may be incorrect, as the DNA end agrees better with TRBJ2-7. CDR1 and CDR2 from the germline V gene are SGDLS and YYNGEE. The CDR3 loop spans 17 amino acids. As DNA, the CDR3 is TGTGCCAGCAGCGTAGGCGGAGCGCCGAGCTCCTACAATGAGCAGTACTTC. Translating it yields CASSVGGAPSSYNEQYF.

This clonotype was detected only a few times. The chain combines TRBV29-1 with TRBJ1-1; D is uncertain. The CDR3 is made up of 14 amino acids. CDR1 is SQVTM and CDR2 is ANQGSEA in the germline V gene. Trimming shortened V by 6 bases and J by 4 bases, and 18 bases separated the two germline ends. The CDR3 nucleotides read TGCAGCGTCTTGGAAGGAGGTACGGCCACTGAAGCTTTCTTT. It specifies CSVLEGGTATEAFF.

This clonotype was seen a few times. The chain is built from TRBV4-1 and TRBJ2-5, with a possible D match to TRBD2 (5 bases). V was clipped by 1 base and J by 1 base, with 10 bases between them. The CDR3 has 15 amino acids. The V gene's germline CDR1 is MGHRA and CDR2 YSYEKL. The CDR3 bases are TGCGCCAGCAGCCAAGTGGCGCTAGCCCAAGAGACCCAGTACTTC. Protein product: CASSQVALAQETQYF.

The DNA for the CDR3 is TGTGCCAGCAGTTACCGGGCGGGAGGTCCTTCTTACAATGAGCAGTTCTTC. Residues: CASSYRAGGPSYNEQFF. The chain links TRBV6-6 to TRBJ2-1; 8 bases align to TRBD2. This CDR3 is 17 amino acids long. Trimming cost V 2 bases and J 4 bases; bases outside gene matches: 10. CDR1 and CDR2 (germline): MNHNY, SVGAGI (reference sequence).

The gene calls are TRBV20-1 and TRBJ2-1, with TRBD2 identical over 10 bases. The trim removed 0 bases at V and 6 bases at J, leaving 5 bases unmatched. Germline-derived CDR1 and CDR2 are DFQATT and SNEGSKA (reference sequence). This CDR3 has 15 residues. The CDR3 nucleotides read TGCAGTGCTAGAGATCCTAGCGGGAGACGCAATGAGCAGTTCTTC. It codes for CSARDPSGRRNEQFF.

The V gene is TRBV25-1, the J gene TRBJ1-5; no definite D call. Between the trimmed V and J ends, which lost 1 base and 6 bases, there was a span of 13 bases. The CDR3 totals 15 residues. Germline-derived CDR1 and CDR2 are MGHDK and SYGVNS. CDR3 nucleotides: TGTGCCAGCAGTGAATCGAGAGGAGGCGGTCAGCCCCAGCATTTT. It codes for CASSESRGGGQPQHF.

This clonotype showed up just a few times. The gene calls are TRBV7-9 and TRBJ2-4; D assignment may be TRBD1 or TRBD2 (5 bases each). V lost 1 base and J lost 8, with 12 bases in between. Looked up from germline, CDR1 is SEHNR and CDR2 is FQNEAQ (reference sequence). CDR3 length: 14 residues. CDR3 protein: CASSLGAGAHIQYF. The CDR3 bases are TGTGCCAGCAGCTTAGGGGCCGGGGCCCACATTCAGTACTTC.

This clonotype came up many times. The chain employs TRBV5-1 and TRBJ2-3; no firm D call. The CDR3 is 14 amino acids. Trimming took 4 bases from V and 0 from J, leaving 9 bases between them. Germline V CDR1 and CDR2: SGHRS, YFSETQ. CDR3 in DNA: TGCGCCAGCAGCGTGGACCATAGCACAGATACGCAGTATTTT. Protein product: CASSVDHSTDTQYF.

The chain is built from TRBV7-9 and TRBJ2-3; no clear D. CDR1 SEHNR and CDR2 FQNEAQ come from the germline V gene (reference sequence). V was cut by 7 bases and J by 4 bases, with 9 bases left in between. The CDR3 extends over 12 amino acids. The CDR3 sequence is CASNRAADTQYF. The CDR3 DNA reads TGTGCCAGCAATCGGGCCGCAGATACGCAGTATTTT. Full variable domain (remainder filled in from reference TRBV7-9 and TRBJ2-3): DTGVSQNPRHKITKRGQNVTFRCDPISEHNRLYWYRQTLGQGPEFLTYFQNEAQLEKSRLLSDRFSAERPKGSFSTLEIQRTEQGDSAMYLCASNRAADTQYFGPGTRLTVL.

The chain is built from TRBV20-1 and TRBJ2-1, with D unclear. The CDR3 has 16 amino acids. In germline, CDR1 is DFQATT, CDR2 SNEGSKA (reference sequence). V lost 1 base, J lost 0 bases, and 13 bases lay in between. CDR3 sequence (DNA): TGCAGTGCTAGAGGGTCAAGGGTACACTCCTACAATGAGCAGTTCTTC. Translated, it gives CSARGSRVHSYNEQFF.

Points on this clonotype: An end of the junction does not agree with germline; a read error may underlie this. This rearrangement joins TRBV9 to TRBJ2-1; D unresolved. From germline, CDR1 is SGDLS and CDR2 YYNGEE. The CDR3 is 11 amino acids. The DNA for the CDR3 is TGTGCCGGCAGCGTTAACAATGAGCAGTTCTTC. This sequence encodes CAGSVNNEQFF.

This CDR3 reads CASSQDWETQYF. The CDR3 coding sequence is TGTGCCAGCAGCCAAGATTGGGAGACCCAGTACTTC. The V gene is TRBV3-1, the J gene TRBJ2-5; D is ambiguous. The V end lost 0 bases, the J end lost 5 bases, and 4 bases lay between the germline ends. In germline, CDR1 is LGHDT, CDR2 YNNKEL (reference sequence). CDR3 length: 12 residues.

V usage is TRBV20-1 and J usage is TRBJ2-3; the D gene could be TRBD1 or TRBD2 (6 bases each). Germline V gene lookup returns CDR1 DFQATT and CDR2 SNEGSKA (reference sequence). Trimming took 2 bases from V and 6 from J, leaving 12 bases between them. This CDR3 spans 13 amino acids. DNA for the CDR3: TGCAGTGCTAGAATCGGGGGCGCGGATACGCAGTATTTT. It encodes CSARIGGADTQYF.

The chain couples TRBV6-2 or TRBV6-3 to TRBJ2-1; TRBD2 matches 12 bases. The CDR3 loop spans 18 amino acids. J lost 6 bases, V lost 0 bases, and 9 bases had no gene match. The V gene's germline CDR1 is MNHEY and CDR2 SVGEGT. CDR3 sequence (DNA): TGTGCCAGCAGTTACTCGAGACTAGCGGGAGCATTCCCCAATGAGCAGTTCTTC. Translated: CASSYSRLAGAFPNEQFF.

For the CDR3, the DNA is TGTGCCAGCAGCCACCGCCTAGCGGGAGAAGTGGGGAGCACAGATACGCAGTATTTT. Its protein product is CASSHRLAGEVGSTDTQYF. This rearrangement joins TRBV7-8 to TRBJ2-3; 10 positions match TRBD2. The ends lost 5 bases at V and 0 bases at J; junction bases unmatched: 14. The CDR3 contains 19 residues. Germline CDR1 reads SGHVS; CDR2 reads FQNEAQ. The full variable domain, with the rest looked up from reference TRBV7-8 and TRBJ2-3, is GAGVSQSPRYKVAKRGQDVALRCDPISGHVSLFWYQQALGQGPEFLTYFQNEAQLDKSGLPSDRFFAERPEGSVSTLKIQRTQQEDSAVYLCASSHRLAGEVGSTDTQYFGPGTRLTVL.

V gene TRBV9 combines with J gene TRBJ2-7, with TRBD2 matching over 8 bases. This CDR3 has 15 amino acids. The V segment lost 3 bases and the J segment 3 bases; nucleotides outside the gene matches: 8. CDR1 and CDR2 (germline): SGDLS, YYNGEE. CDR3 sequence: CASSAHSGTVYEQYF. CDR3 coding DNA: TGTGCCAGCAGCGCCCATAGCGGGACGGTCTACGAGCAGTACTTC.

The rearrangement uses TRBV18 and TRBJ2-3; 8 positions agree with TRBD2. Germline V gives CDR1 KGHSH, CDR2 LQKENI. V lost 3 bases and J lost 0; bases outside the gene matches: 5. The length of the CDR3 is 16 residues. The DNA for the CDR3 is TGTGCCAGCTCACCGGTCCAGCGGGGGAGCACAGATACGCAGTATTTT. Its translation: CASSPVQRGSTDTQYF.

As concerns this clonotype: A read error may produce the germline difference seen at one junction end. The chain couples TRBV9 to TRBJ2-3, with 9 positions matching TRBD2. The V gene's germline CDR1 is SGDLS and CDR2 YYNGEE. The CDR3 runs 17 residues. The CDR3 spells CAGSAGSGLASLDTQYF. CDR3 coding DNA: TGTGCCGGCAGCGCCGGTTCGGGACTAGCTTCTTTAGATACGCAGTATTTT.

This clonotype was seen more than once but under ten times. This chain links TRBV29-1 with TRBJ2-1; D not resolved. This CDR3 is 12 amino acids long. Trimming stripped 0 bases from V and 10 bases from J, with 10 bases between. Germline CDR1 is SQVTM and CDR2 is ANQGSEA. The DNA for the CDR3 is TGCAGCGTTGAAGATCTCTCGAAGGAGCAGTTCTTC. This sequence encodes CSVEDLSKEQFF.

This clonotype was observed a single time. The rearrangement joins TRBV4-3 to TRBJ2-7; 7 nucleotides line up with TRBD2. The CDR3 has 15 residues. Germline assignment: CDR1 LGHNA and CDR2 YSLEER. The ends lost 0 bases at V and 10 bases at J; junction bases unmatched: 12. CDR3: CASSQDPAGVVSQYF. The CDR3 DNA sequence: TGCGCCAGCAGCCAAGATCCGGCGGGGGTCGTTTCCCAGTACTTC.